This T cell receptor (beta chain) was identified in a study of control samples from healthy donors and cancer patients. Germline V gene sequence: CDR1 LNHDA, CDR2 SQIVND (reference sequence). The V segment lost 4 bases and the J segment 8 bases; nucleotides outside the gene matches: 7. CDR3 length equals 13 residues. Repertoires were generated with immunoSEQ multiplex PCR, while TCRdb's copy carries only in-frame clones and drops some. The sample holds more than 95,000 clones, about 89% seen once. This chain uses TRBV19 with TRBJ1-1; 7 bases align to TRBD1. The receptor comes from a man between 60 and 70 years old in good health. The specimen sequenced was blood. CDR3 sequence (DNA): TGTGCCAGTAGTAGGGTACAGGGGCCCGAAGCTTTCTTT. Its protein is CASSRVQGPEAFF.